One sample yielded the 31 T cell receptor beta chains listed below, sequenced in a study of T cell responses to AZD1222 COVID-19 vaccine. Data came from immunoSEQ multiplex PCR; TCRdb stores just in-frame clones and leaves some out. The sample yields about 170,000 clones, 80% to 95% seen once. The sample in question was peripheral blood, obtained on day 0 of AZD1222 vaccination. The receptor source for this set is an adult in good health.

The rearrangement joins TRBV7-2 to TRBJ2-7, with D maybe TRBD1 (5 bases). V was cut by 6 bases and J by 3 bases, with 12 bases left in between. The length of the CDR3 is 13 residues. Per the germline V gene, CDR1 is SGHTA and CDR2 is FQGNSA. This CDR3 reads CASSSRTGYEQYF. Written as DNA, the CDR3 is TGTGCCAGCAGTTCTAGAACAGGCTACGAGCAGTACTTC.

This clone occurred a few times. Other nucleotide sequences in the sample specify the same CDR3. The chain links TRBV11-2 to TRBJ2-2; D not certain. Trimming stripped 1 base from V and 2 bases from J, with 5 bases between. The CDR3 extends over 14 amino acids. Germline V lookup: CDR1 SGHAT, CDR2 FQNNGV. CDR3 sequence reads: CASSLGLNTGELFF. The CDR3 DNA reads TGTGCCAGCAGCTTAGGGCTCAACACCGGGGAGCTGTTTTTT.

CDR3 sequence reads: CASSFTTGDEQYF. DNA for the CDR3: TGTGCCAGCAGCTTCACGACAGGGGACGAGCAGTACTTC. The genes are TRBV7-8 and TRBJ2-7, with 8 nucleotides matching TRBD1. V gave up 3 bases and J gave up 5 bases; unmatched junction bases: 3. This CDR3 spans 13 amino acids. From germline, CDR1 is SGHVS and CDR2 FQNEAQ.

This clone was seen a few times. As DNA, the CDR3 is TGTGCCAGCAGTCTTGCGGGGGACTATGGCTACACCTTC. Protein product: CASSLAGDYGYTF. The genes are TRBV6-5 and TRBJ1-2; a weak D match, TRBD1 (5 bases). The CDR3 covers 13 residues. The V and J ends lost 5 bases and 3 bases respectively, with 10 bases between them. CDR1 and CDR2 (germline): MNHEY, SVGAGI.

The rearrangement joins TRBV7-2 to TRBJ1-5; D gene ambiguous. This CDR3 region has 15 residues. Germline CDR1 is SGHTA and CDR2 is FQGNSA. Trimming shortened V by 2 bases and J by 9 bases, and 17 bases separated the two germline ends. Here the CDR3 DNA reads TGTGCCAGCAGCTTAATGTTAACTTCCTCCCCGCCCCAGCATTTT. It codes for CASSLMLTSSPPQHF.

The V call is TRBV5-1, the J call TRBJ2-5; D not certain. The CDR3 runs 15 residues. Germline V lookup: CDR1 SGHRS, CDR2 YFSETQ. Trimming took off 1 base at V and 1 base at J, with 11 bases between the two ends. CDR3 bases: TGCGCCAGCAGCTTGAAAAGGGCTGTCCAAGAGACCCAGTACTTC. Protein sequence: CASSLKRAVQETQYF.

The J gene is TRBJ2-1, the V gene TRBV7-9; 10 bases agree with TRBD2. Germline lookup yields CDR1 SEHNR and CDR2 FQNEAQ (reference sequence). J lost 4 bases, V lost 5 bases, and 5 bases had no gene match. The CDR3 runs 15 residues. In nucleotides, the CDR3 is TGTGCCAGCAGCCCTAGCGGGAGTAAGTACAATGAGCAGTTCTTC. This translates into CASSPSGSKYNEQFF.

V is TRBV6-5 and J is TRBJ1-4; 8 bases fit TRBD1. This CDR3 contains 14 residues. V dropped 4 bases and J dropped 5; count of bases not matched to a gene: 3. CDR1 and CDR2 (germline): MNHEY, SVGAGI. The CDR3 loop is CASSWGQENEKLFF. In DNA, the CDR3 is TGTGCCAGCAGTTGGGGACAGGAGAATGAAAAACTGTTTTTT.

The V gene is TRBV5-1, the J gene TRBJ1-6, with 7 bases matching TRBD1. The V segment lost 0 bases and the J segment 8 bases; nucleotides outside the gene matches: 2. The germline gives CDR1 SGHRS, CDR2 YFSETQ. CDR3 size: 14 residues. The CDR3 coding sequence is TGCGCCAGCAGCTTGGCAGGGGGGTATTCACCCCTCCACTTT. Residues: CASSLAGGYSPLHF.

This sequence joins TRBV7-6 and TRBJ1-1; D gene ambiguous. The CDR3 is 14 amino acids. The V and J ends lost 1 base and 4 bases respectively, with 10 bases between them. From germline, CDR1 is SGHVS and CDR2 FNYEAQ. The CDR3 is CASSLGGVGTEAFF. The CDR3 nucleotides read TGTGCCAGCAGCTTAGGTGGGGTAGGCACTGAAGCTTTCTTT.

J is TRBJ2-1 and V is TRBV14, with 11 bases lining up with TRBD2. This CDR3 comprises 19 residues. V shed 3 bases, J shed 10 bases, and the junction held 20 bases outside the gene matches. The germline V gene has CDR1 SGHDN and CDR2 FVKESK. The CDR3: CASSHRLAGQVPQRGEQFF. The CDR3 DNA is TGTGCCAGCAGCCATCGACTAGCGGGGCAGGTCCCTCAGCGGGGAGAGCAGTTCTTC.

The gene calls are TRBV7-2 and TRBJ2-7; 12 bases are shared with TRBD2. With V trimmed by 5 bases and J by 5 bases, 7 bases remained unmatched. The CDR3 extends over 15 amino acids. Germline V CDR1 and CDR2: SGHTA, FQGNSA. The CDR3 spells CASSQGLAGLHEQYF. In DNA form, the CDR3 reads TGTGCCAGCAGCCAAGGACTAGCGGGACTGCACGAGCAGTACTTC.

The chain has TRBV7-9 and TRBJ2-7; weak D call: TRBD2 (5 bases). The V end was cut by 6 bases, the J end by 0 bases, with 9 bases between. Germline V gives CDR1 SEHNR, CDR2 FQNEAQ (reference sequence). This CDR3 has 13 amino acids. The CDR3 reads CASRPTSSYEQYF. Written as DNA, the CDR3 is TGTGCCAGCAGGCCTACTAGCTCCTACGAGCAGTACTTC.

This clone has just one count. A read error may produce the germline difference seen at one junction end. This sequence joins TRBV19 and TRBJ1-2; D possibly corresponds to TRBD1 (5 bases). Germline CDR1 reads LNHDA; CDR2 reads SQIVND (reference sequence). This CDR3 is 13 amino acids long. The chain's CDR3 is CASTIGVSYGYTF. The DNA of the CDR3 is TGTGCCAGTACTATAGGGGTCTCTTATGGCTACACCTTC.

This clone was observed a single time. The rearrangement uses TRBV11-3 and TRBJ2-1; TRBD2 matches at 8 bases. The CDR3 consists of 16 residues. The germline V gene encodes CDR1 SGHNT and CDR2 YENEEA. The ends lost 5 bases at V and 8 bases at J; junction bases unmatched: 14. The CDR3, as DNA: TGTGCCAGCAGCCCCGGGGGGGTAAGTCCGTGGGATGAGCAGTTCTTC. Translating it yields CASSPGGVSPWDEQFF.

V is TRBV12-3 or TRBV12-4 and J is TRBJ1-3; D uncertain. The CDR3 is 12 residues long. Trimming took 6 bases from V and 3 from J, leaving 6 bases between them. CDR3 nucleotides: TGTGCCAGCAGAACCAGTGGAAACACCATATATTTT. The encoded protein is CASRTSGNTIYF.

V is TRBV11-2 and J is TRBJ1-2; perhaps TRBD1 as D (6 bases). CDR3 length: 15 amino acids. Looked up from germline, CDR1 is SGHAT and CDR2 is FQNNGV. V was trimmed by 5 bases and J by 2 bases, leaving 15 bases between them. CDR3 in amino acids: CASSLLGQQNYGYTF. DNA of the CDR3: TGTGCCAGCAGCCTCCTTGGACAGCAGAACTATGGCTACACCTTC.

This clone has more than one count but fewer than ten. V is TRBV7-2 and J is TRBJ1-5; D may be TRBD1 (5 bases). The germline gives CDR1 SGHTA, CDR2 FQGNSA. Trimming removed 4 bases from V and 4 bases from J, with 11 bases in between. This CDR3 is 14 amino acids long. CDR3 DNA: TGTGCCAGCAGCTACCGGGGACGAAATCAGCCCCAGCATTTT. Protein product: CASSYRGRNQPQHF.

The chain couples TRBV6-5 to TRBJ2-2, with 7 bases aligning to TRBD2. The germline V gene encodes CDR1 MNHEY and CDR2 SVGAGI. The CDR3 loop spans 15 amino acids. Germline trimming cut 7 bases from V and 2 bases from J; bases unmatched to any gene: 7. In nucleotides, the CDR3 is TGTGCCAGCATGTGGACGGGGGGAAACACCGGGGAGCTGTTTTTT. Protein sequence: CASMWTGGNTGELFF.

The CDR3: CASSFRTGPGTEAFF. The CDR3 bases are TGTGCCAGCAGCTTCAGGACAGGCCCGGGCACTGAAGCTTTCTTT. This chain uses TRBV7-6 with TRBJ1-1, with 7 bases matching TRBD1. Germline loops: CDR1 SGHVS, CDR2 FNYEAQ. This CDR3 spans 15 amino acids. Trimming cost V 3 bases and J 4 bases; bases outside gene matches: 8.

A single count supports this clone. This rearrangement joins TRBV5-6 to TRBJ1-2; D remains ambiguous. Germline CDR1 reads SGHDT; CDR2 reads YYEEEE. The CDR3 consists of 13 residues. The CDR3, as DNA: TGTGCTACGCAATCGATCTCGAACTATGGCTACACCTTC. It encodes CATQSISNYGYTF.

The chain couples TRBV5-4 to TRBJ2-5; TRBD1 aligns across 9 bases. This CDR3 contains 16 residues. Germline lookup yields CDR1 SGHNT and CDR2 YYREEE (reference sequence). The J segment lost 5 bases and the V segment lost 0 bases, leaving 8 bases of the junction unmatched. In DNA form, the CDR3 reads TGTGCCAGCAGCTTGGCCGGGACAGGGTCTCTGGAGACCCAGTACTTC. This translates into CASSLAGTGSLETQYF.

Only one count was recorded for this clone. This chain connects TRBV3-1 (or the pseudogene TRBV3-2) to TRBJ1-5; D is ambiguous. The CDR3 loop spans 12 amino acids. V lost 2 bases, J lost 4 bases, and 3 bases lay in between. Germline loops: CDR1 LGHDT, CDR2 YNNKEL (reference sequence). CDR3 DNA sequence: TGTGCCAGCAGCCAATTTAATCAGCCCCAGCATTTT. It is translated as CASSQFNQPQHF.

This clone showed up just once. This chain joins TRBV7-6 and TRBJ2-5; D gene unclear. The CDR3 spans 14 residues. The ends were cut back, 0 bases at V and 2 bases at J, with 7 bases in the middle. The germline gives CDR1 SGHVS, CDR2 FNYEAQ. The DNA for the CDR3 is TGTGCCAGCAGCTTAGCCATGGGACAAGAGACCCAGTACTTC. Its protein is CASSLAMGQETQYF.

The chain recombines TRBV6-5 with TRBJ2-1; maybe TRBD1 (6 bases). This CDR3 has 15 residues. Per germline, CDR1 MNHEY and CDR2 SVGAGI. Trimming cost V 0 bases and J 4 bases, with 10 bases left between them. The CDR3 DNA follows: TGTGCCAGCAGTTACTCCGGGACACCGTACAATGAGCAGTTCTTC. Its protein product is CASSYSGTPYNEQFF.

This clone appeared once. CDR3 sequence (DNA): TGTGCCAGCAGTTTATTTTCAGAACATGGCTACACCTTC. Its translation is CASSLFSEHGYTF. The chain links TRBV12-3 or TRBV12-4 to TRBJ1-2, with no clear D. The ends were cut back, 2 bases at V and 6 bases at J, with 10 bases in the middle. The CDR3 loop spans 13 amino acids.

The chain carries TRBV29-1 and TRBJ1-1; D is possibly TRBD1 (6 bases). V was cut by 1 base and J by 6 bases, with 12 bases left in between. The CDR3 is 13 amino acids. Germline CDR1 is SQVTM and CDR2 is ANQGSEA. In DNA, the CDR3 is TGCAGCGTTGAAGTAACAGGGTCATCTGAAGCTTTCTTT. Its protein product is CSVEVTGSSEAFF.

The rearrangement joins TRBV28 to TRBJ1-1; D gene ambiguous. Trimming pared 2 bases from V and 3 bases from J, leaving 7 bases between. Germline CDR1 reads MDHEN; CDR2 reads SYDVKM. The CDR3 extends over 13 amino acids. The CDR3 nucleotides read TGTGCCAGCAGTTTACGGGGTTACACTGAAGCTTTCTTT. Its translation: CASSLRGYTEAFF. Full variable domain (missing parts from reference TRBV28 and TRBJ1-1): DVKVTQSSRYLVKRTGEKVFLECVQDMDHENMFWYRQDPGLGLRLIYFSYDVKMKEKGDIPEGYSVSREKKERFSLILESASTNQTSMYLCASSLRGYTEAFFGQGTRLTVV.

The V gene is TRBV4-2, the J gene TRBJ1-4; D might be TRBD1 (5 bases). V lost 0 bases and J 0 bases, leaving 14 bases between the germline ends. Per germline, CDR1 LGHNA and CDR2 YNFKEQ. This CDR3 is 18 amino acids long. CDR3: CASSQDRTGTATNEKLFF. In nucleotides, the CDR3 is TGTGCCAGCAGCCAAGATAGAACAGGAACCGCAACTAATGAAAAACTGTTTTTT.

The chain has TRBV5-4 and TRBJ1-6, with TRBD1 matching over 11 bases. The CDR3 totals 15 residues. Per germline, CDR1 SGHNT and CDR2 YYREEE (reference sequence). The V segment lost 4 bases and the J segment 10 bases; nucleotides outside the gene matches: 7. This CDR3 reads CASSVGQGAHSPLHF. The CDR3 DNA reads TGTGCCAGCAGCGTAGGACAGGGGGCGCACTCACCCCTCCACTTT.

The chain combines TRBV19 with TRBJ1-2; D is possibly TRBD1 (6 bases). Germline CDR1 LNHDA, CDR2 SQIVND (reference sequence). The V and J ends lost 6 bases and 6 bases respectively, with 17 bases between them. This CDR3 has 14 residues. In DNA, the CDR3 is TGTGCCAGTAGCTACACCCCGGGGGCGCATGGCTACACCTTC. Protein sequence: CASSYTPGAHGYTF.